The present entry profiles one T cell receptor beta chain with its context. Antigen specificity is unknown. The data were produced by immunoSEQ multiplex PCR, yet TCRdb's version contains in-frame clones alone and is incomplete. The sample carries approximately 940,000 clones, around 80% recorded once. This specimen belongs to a study of shared clonotypes between healthy human individuals. Study results and limitations: On the whole, naive subsets had larger estimated richness than memory subsets had. Having only a few donors restricted how much genetic and exposure-history diversity was captured.

Between the trimmed V and J ends, which lost 3 bases and 4 bases, there was a span of 14 bases. The CDR3 covers 15 residues. The V gene's germline CDR1 is SGHDT and CDR2 YYEEEE. In the CD4+ fraction, cells were divided into CD45RA+ naive and CD45RA-negative memory subsets. The J gene is TRBJ2-1, the V gene TRBV5-6; D is unresolved. Input material: memory CD4+ T cells sorted from blood. The subset is: CD45RA-negative fraction. The clonotype originates from a man younger than 35 in good health. CDR3 protein: CASSSLGERYNEQFF. The CDR3 coding sequence is TGTGCCAGCAGCTCGCTTGGGGAACGGTACAATGAGCAGTTCTTC.